Listed below are T cell receptor beta chains from one sample, sequenced in a study of shared clonotypes between healthy human individuals. Some clones are missing from TCRdb's copy, which holds only in-frame ones; the method was immunoSEQ multiplex PCR. The sample yields some 2.3 million clones, 80% to 95% seen once. The sequencing input was naive CD4+ T cells from PBMCs. These TCRs come from a man between 18 and 35 years old in good health. Some clones in this sample may be carry-over from other donors' samples. CDR3s include the opening cysteine and the closing phenylalanine or tryptophan. The order of the fields is D gene, J gene, clone size, V gene, CDR3 protein, CDR3 DNA. D genes are given only for firm matches. Some rows have no size entry. The others give once, few or many, or a class for an expanded clone.

d_call: -
j_call: TRBJ2-3
clone_size: -
v_call: TRBV5-1
cdr3_aa: CASSLEHNPGDTQYF
cdr3_nt: TGCGCCAGCAGCTTGGAACATAACCCGGGAGATACGCAGTATTTT

d_call: -
j_call: TRBJ1-1
clone_size: -
v_call: TRBV11-2
cdr3_aa: CASSLGGLHTEAFF
cdr3_nt: TGTGCCAGCAGCTTAGGGGGGTTACACACTGAAGCTTTCTTT

d_call: -
j_call: TRBJ1-1
clone_size: -
v_call: TRBV7-9
cdr3_aa: CASREVGNTEAFF
cdr3_nt: TGTGCCAGCAGGGAAGTGGGGAACACTGAAGCTTTCTTT

d_call: -
j_call: TRBJ2-7
clone_size: once
v_call: TRBV4-1
cdr3_aa: CASSQVLPNEQYF
cdr3_nt: TGCGCCAGCAGCCAAGTTCTCCCCAACGAGCAGTACTTC

d_call: -
j_call: TRBJ1-2
clone_size: -
v_call: TRBV7-2
cdr3_aa: CASSPQGNYGYTF
cdr3_nt: TGTGCCAGCAGCCCCCAGGGGAACTATGGCTACACCTTC

d_call: -
j_call: TRBJ2-7
clone_size: -
v_call: TRBV30
cdr3_aa: CAWTSLSYEQYF
cdr3_nt: TGTGCCTGGACTAGTTTGTCCTACGAGCAGTACTTC

d_call: TRBD1
j_call: TRBJ1-3
clone_size: -
v_call: TRBV14
cdr3_aa: CASSQAGTGGNTIYF
cdr3_nt: TGTGCCAGCAGCCAAGCCGGGACAGGGGGAAACACCATATATTTT

d_call: -
j_call: TRBJ2-1
clone_size: -
v_call: TRBV28
cdr3_aa: CASSSPTRRVYNEQFF
cdr3_nt: TGTGCCAGCAGTTCTCCCACAAGGAGGGTCTACAATGAGCAGTTCTTC

d_call: -
j_call: TRBJ2-5
clone_size: -
v_call: TRBV5-1
cdr3_aa: CASSSPSVRTQYF
cdr3_nt: TGCGCCAGCAGCTCCCCGAGCGTGAGGACCCAGTACTTC

d_call: -
j_call: TRBJ2-7
clone_size: once
v_call: TRBV28
cdr3_aa: CASSLVPGTQSSYEQYF
cdr3_nt: TGTGCCAGCAGTTTAGTTCCCGGGACACAGAGCTCCTACGAGCAGTACTTC

d_call: TRBD1
j_call: TRBJ1-5
clone_size: -
v_call: TRBV19
cdr3_aa: CASTTSWGQDNQPQHF
cdr3_nt: TGTGCCAGTACCACTTCTTGGGGACAGGACAATCAGCCCCAGCATTTT

d_call: -
j_call: TRBJ2-1
clone_size: once
v_call: TRBV4-2
cdr3_aa: CASSQVILGSYNEQFF
cdr3_nt: TGTGCCAGCAGCCAAGTCATCTTGGGGTCCTACAATGAGCAGTTCTTC

d_call: -
j_call: TRBJ1-5
clone_size: -
v_call: TRBV6-5
cdr3_aa: CASSSGPMGQPQHF
cdr3_nt: TGTGCCAGCAGTTCGGGGCCAATGGGGCAGCCCCAGCATTTT

d_call: TRBD1
j_call: TRBJ2-3
clone_size: -
v_call: TRBV7-3
cdr3_aa: CASSLVGQGTPRSDTQYF
cdr3_nt: TGTGCCAGCAGCTTAGTTGGACAGGGGACGCCGAGGTCAGATACGCAGTATTTT

d_call: -
j_call: TRBJ2-5
clone_size: -
v_call: TRBV19
cdr3_aa: CASSSQGQWGLKTQYF
cdr3_nt: TGTGCCAGTAGTTCACAAGGACAGTGGGGGTTGAAGACCCAGTACTTC

d_call: -
j_call: TRBJ1-2
clone_size: -
v_call: TRBV5-1
cdr3_aa: CASSNLDYGYTF
cdr3_nt: TGCGCCAGCAGCAACTTGGACTATGGCTACACCTTC

d_call: TRBD1
j_call: TRBJ1-3
clone_size: -
v_call: TRBV15
cdr3_aa: CATSREWAGGTGNTIYF
cdr3_nt: TGTGCCACCAGCAGAGAGTGGGCAGGGGGGACCGGAAACACCATATATTTT

d_call: -
j_call: TRBJ1-1
clone_size: -
v_call: TRBV11-2
cdr3_aa: CASSPWTVLPMNTEAFF
cdr3_nt: TGTGCCAGCAGCCCGTGGACAGTCCTACCCATGAACACTGAAGCTTTCTTT

d_call: TRBD1
j_call: TRBJ1-5
clone_size: once
v_call: TRBV9
cdr3_aa: CASSVLTGHSNQPQHF
cdr3_nt: TGTGCCAGCAGCGTGCTGACAGGGCATAGCAATCAGCCCCAGCATTTT

d_call: -
j_call: TRBJ1-1
clone_size: -
v_call: TRBV12-5
cdr3_aa: CASGMRGINTEAFF
cdr3_nt: TGTGCTAGTGGAATGAGAGGAATAAACACTGAAGCTTTCTTT

d_call: -
j_call: TRBJ2-2
clone_size: -
v_call: TRBV11-3
cdr3_aa: CASSGSGSNTGELFF
cdr3_nt: TGTGCCAGCAGCGGTAGCGGCTCGAACACCGGGGAGCTGTTTTTT

d_call: -
j_call: TRBJ2-1
clone_size: -
v_call: TRBV28
cdr3_aa: CASRLRAGDNEQFF
cdr3_nt: TGTGCCAGCAGACTCCGGGCAGGGGACAATGAGCAGTTCTTC

d_call: -
j_call: TRBJ2-5
clone_size: -
v_call: TRBV11-2
cdr3_aa: CASSLVSVWHRPSETQYF
cdr3_nt: TGTGCCAGCAGCTTAGTCTCCGTTTGGCACAGGCCCTCTGAGACCCAGTACTTC

d_call: -
j_call: TRBJ2-1
clone_size: -
v_call: TRBV7-2
cdr3_aa: CASSLGRGGNEQFF
cdr3_nt: TGTGCCAGCAGCTTAGGCAGGGGGGGCAATGAGCAGTTCTTC

d_call: -
j_call: TRBJ1-3
clone_size: -
v_call: TRBV27
cdr3_aa: CASSPLIGSGNTIYF
cdr3_nt: TGTGCCAGCAGCCCACTTATCGGCTCTGGAAACACCATATATTTT

d_call: -
j_call: TRBJ2-7
clone_size: -
v_call: TRBV11-2
cdr3_aa: CASSPSSGAGYEQYF
cdr3_nt: TGTGCCAGCAGCCCATCAAGCGGAGCAGGCTACGAGCAGTACTTC

d_call: TRBD1
j_call: TRBJ1-5
clone_size: -
v_call: TRBV18
cdr3_aa: CASSSTGVGQPQHF
cdr3_nt: TGTGCCAGCTCATCGACAGGGGTTGGTCAGCCCCAGCATTTT

d_call: -
j_call: TRBJ2-7
clone_size: -
v_call: TRBV5-1
cdr3_aa: CASSLGGGTSYEQYF
cdr3_nt: TGCGCCAGCAGCCTGGGGGGCGGGACCTCCTACGAGCAGTACTTC

d_call: -
j_call: TRBJ1-5
clone_size: -
v_call: TRBV2
cdr3_aa: CAILYNQPQHF
cdr3_nt: TGTGCCATTCTCTACAATCAGCCCCAGCATTTT

d_call: TRBD2
j_call: TRBJ2-1
clone_size: -
v_call: TRBV19
cdr3_aa: CASSNRLAGVVSYNEQFF
cdr3_nt: TGTGCCAGTAGTAATAGGCTAGCGGGAGTTGTATCCTACAATGAGCAGTTCTTC

d_call: -
j_call: TRBJ1-3
clone_size: -
v_call: TRBV10-3
cdr3_aa: CAISATERFSGNTIYF
cdr3_nt: TGTGCCATCTCCGCTACAGAACGCTTCTCTGGAAACACCATATATTTT

d_call: -
j_call: TRBJ2-1
clone_size: once
v_call: TRBV6-5
cdr3_aa: CASSYRGTHNEQFF
cdr3_nt: TGTGCCAGCAGTTATCGGGGCACCCACAATGAGCAGTTCTTC

d_call: -
j_call: TRBJ1-4
clone_size: -
v_call: TRBV19
cdr3_aa: CASTDPGGKPTNEKLFF
cdr3_nt: TGTGCCAGTACCGACCCGGGAGGGAAGCCAACTAATGAAAAACTGTTTTTT

d_call: TRBD1
j_call: TRBJ2-3
clone_size: -
v_call: TRBV27
cdr3_aa: CASSWYRGPADTQYF
cdr3_nt: TGTGCCAGCAGTTGGTACAGGGGGCCCGCAGATACGCAGTATTTT

d_call: -
j_call: TRBJ2-1
clone_size: -
v_call: TRBV7-3
cdr3_aa: CASSLISGPYNEQFF
cdr3_nt: TGTGCCAGCAGCTTAATTAGCGGACCTTACAATGAGCAGTTCTTC

d_call: -
j_call: TRBJ2-5
clone_size: -
v_call: TRBV7-2
cdr3_aa: CASSWLQETQYF
cdr3_nt: TGTGCCAGCAGCTGGCTTCAAGAGACCCAGTACTTC

d_call: TRBD1
j_call: TRBJ1-1
clone_size: -
v_call: TRBV6-5
cdr3_aa: CASMRQGVDEAFF
cdr3_nt: TGTGCCAGCATGCGACAGGGGGTTGATGAAGCTTTCTTT

d_call: -
j_call: TRBJ2-2
clone_size: -
v_call: TRBV2
cdr3_aa: CASSPEGSTNTGELFF
cdr3_nt: TGTGCCAGCTCCCCGGAGGGGAGTACGAACACCGGGGAGCTGTTTTTT

d_call: -
j_call: TRBJ2-5
clone_size: -
v_call: TRBV20-1
cdr3_aa: CSGDALGTQYF
cdr3_nt: TGCAGTGGGGATGCCTTGGGGACCCAGTACTTC

d_call: -
j_call: TRBJ2-7
clone_size: -
v_call: TRBV7-9
cdr3_aa: CASSLAVGVSSYEQYF
cdr3_nt: TGTGCCAGCAGCTTAGCGGTGGGTGTCAGTTCCTACGAGCAGTACTTC

d_call: -
j_call: TRBJ2-3
clone_size: -
v_call: TRBV18
cdr3_aa: CASSHRGMSTDTQYF
cdr3_nt: TGTGCCAGCTCACATCGCGGGATGAGCACAGATACGCAGTATTTT

d_call: TRBD1
j_call: TRBJ1-2
clone_size: once
v_call: TRBV28
cdr3_aa: CASSPGGAIDGYTF
cdr3_nt: TGTGCCAGCAGTCCAGGGGGCGCAATCGATGGCTACACCTTC

d_call: TRBD1
j_call: TRBJ2-5
clone_size: -
v_call: TRBV11-3
cdr3_aa: CASSSGGQGTRETQYF
cdr3_nt: TGTGCCAGCAGCTCTGGGGGACAGGGGACGAGGGAGACCCAGTACTTC

d_call: -
j_call: TRBJ1-2
clone_size: -
v_call: TRBV6-1
cdr3_aa: CASSEPVSRGGYTF
cdr3_nt: TGTGCCAGCAGTGAACCTGTCTCCCGAGGTGGCTACACCTTC

d_call: -
j_call: TRBJ2-4
clone_size: -
v_call: TRBV28
cdr3_aa: CASAAGGSTAKNIQYF
cdr3_nt: TGTGCCAGCGCCGCCGGGGGATCCACAGCCAAAAACATTCAGTACTTC

d_call: -
j_call: TRBJ1-1
clone_size: -
v_call: TRBV7-3
cdr3_aa: CASSLSGQTNTEAFF
cdr3_nt: TGTGCCAGCAGCTTAAGCGGACAGACGAACACTGAAGCTTTCTTT

d_call: TRBD1
j_call: TRBJ1-4
clone_size: -
v_call: TRBV4-1
cdr3_aa: CASSRLIGTGSEKLFF
cdr3_nt: TGCGCCAGCAGCCGGTTGATCGGGACAGGGAGCGAAAAACTGTTTTTT

d_call: -
j_call: TRBJ2-7
clone_size: -
v_call: TRBV27
cdr3_aa: CASSSPGLGGGEQYF
cdr3_nt: TGTGCCAGCAGTTCACCCGGACTAGGGGGGGGCGAGCAGTACTTC

d_call: TRBD1
j_call: TRBJ2-5
clone_size: -
v_call: TRBV7-9
cdr3_aa: CASSPGTGDETQYF
cdr3_nt: TGTGCCAGCAGCCCCGGGACAGGGGATGAGACCCAGTACTTC

d_call: -
j_call: TRBJ2-7
clone_size: -
v_call: TRBV27
cdr3_aa: CASSFRGYYEQYF
cdr3_nt: TGTGCCAGCAGTTTTCGTGGGTACTACGAGCAGTACTTC

d_call: -
j_call: TRBJ1-1
clone_size: -
v_call: TRBV5-1
cdr3_aa: CASSLIGPPNTEAFF
cdr3_nt: TGCGCCAGCAGCTTGATAGGACCGCCAAACACTGAAGCTTTCTTT

d_call: TRBD1
j_call: TRBJ1-5
clone_size: few
v_call: TRBV5-1
cdr3_aa: CASSSTGGSNQPQHF
cdr3_nt: TGCGCCAGCAGCTCGACAGGGGGTAGCAATCAGCCCCAGCATTTT

d_call: -
j_call: TRBJ1-2
clone_size: -
v_call: TRBV5-6
cdr3_aa: CASSDALRKWTYGYTF
cdr3_nt: TGTGCCAGCAGCGATGCCTTACGCAAATGGACCTATGGCTACACCTTC

d_call: -
j_call: TRBJ2-1
clone_size: -
v_call: TRBV4-1
cdr3_aa: CASSQAPGNAYNEQFF
cdr3_nt: TGCGCCAGCAGCCAAGCCCCGGGCAACGCCTACAATGAGCAGTTCTTC